This T cell receptor (beta chain) was sequenced during a study of patients and donors after allogeneic stem cell transplantation. TCRdb reprocessed the RT-PCR reads with MiXCR, giving one entry per CDR3 protein. The table records about 57,000 distinct CDR3 sequences, roughly 14% of them present only once. Notes on this clonotype: A much larger clone lies one base from this, so it may be a read error.

Unmatched junction bases numbered 5, after V lost 5 bases and J lost 2 bases. The germline V gene encodes CDR1 SEHNR and CDR2 FQNEAQ (reference sequence). This CDR3 comprises 16 residues. The chain carries TRBV7-9 and TRBJ1-5; 11 bases are shared with TRBD1. Source material: blood, either unsorted or a sorted T cell fraction (not recorded which). The clonotype originates from a human donor who was either an allogeneic HSCT recipient or a stem cell or donor lymphocyte infusion donor (not recorded which). It is not recorded whose cells these are; they may come from a transplant donor. The CDR3 sequence is CASSPPGQGGNQPQHF. CDR3 sequence (DNA): TGTGCCAGCAGCCCCCCGGGACAGGGGGGCAATCAGCCCCAGCATTTT. The full variable domain, rest sourced from reference TRBV7-9 and TRBJ1-5, is DTGVSQNPRHKITKRGQNVTFRCDPISEHNRLYWYRQTLGQGPEFLTYFQNEAQLEKSRLLSDRFSAERPKGSFSTLEIQRTEQGDSAMYLCASSPPGQGGNQPQHFGDGTRLSIL.